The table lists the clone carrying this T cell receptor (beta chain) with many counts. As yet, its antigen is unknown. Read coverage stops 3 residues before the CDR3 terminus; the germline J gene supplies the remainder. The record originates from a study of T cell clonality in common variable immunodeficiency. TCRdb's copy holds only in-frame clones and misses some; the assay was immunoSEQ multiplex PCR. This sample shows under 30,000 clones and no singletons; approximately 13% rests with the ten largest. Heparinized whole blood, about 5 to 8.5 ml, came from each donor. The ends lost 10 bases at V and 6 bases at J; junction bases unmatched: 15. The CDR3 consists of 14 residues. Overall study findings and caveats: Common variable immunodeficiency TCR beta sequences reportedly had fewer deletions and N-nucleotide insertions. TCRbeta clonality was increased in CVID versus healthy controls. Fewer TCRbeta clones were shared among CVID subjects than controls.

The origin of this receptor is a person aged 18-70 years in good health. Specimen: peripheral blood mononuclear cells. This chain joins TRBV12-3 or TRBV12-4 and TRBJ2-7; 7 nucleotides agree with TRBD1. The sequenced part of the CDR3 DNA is TGTGCCACATCGCTACAGGGGAGTAATAGCGAG. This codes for CATSLQGSNSE. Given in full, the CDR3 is CATSLQGSNSEQYF.